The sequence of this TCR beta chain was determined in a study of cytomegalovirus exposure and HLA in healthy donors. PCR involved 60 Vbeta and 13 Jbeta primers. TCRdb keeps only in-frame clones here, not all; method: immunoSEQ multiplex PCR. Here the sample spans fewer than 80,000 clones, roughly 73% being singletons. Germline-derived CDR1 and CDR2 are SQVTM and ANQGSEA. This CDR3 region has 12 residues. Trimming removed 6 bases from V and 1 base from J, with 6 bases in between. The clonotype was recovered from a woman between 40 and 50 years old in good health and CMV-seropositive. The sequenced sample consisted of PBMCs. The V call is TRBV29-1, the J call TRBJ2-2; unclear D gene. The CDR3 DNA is TGCAGCGTCAGACAGAACACCGGGGAGCTGTTTTTT. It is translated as CSVRQNTGELFF.